This is a list of T cell receptor beta chains from one sample in a study of OX40 agonist ivuxolimab in advanced cancers. Profiled with immunoSEQ multiplex PCR; TCRdb holds only in-frame clones, not every one. Among fewer than 40,000 clones listed, 65% to 90% were seen once. The sequenced sample was CD4+ or CD8+ T cells sorted from blood, obtained in a trial of the OX40 agonist ivuxolimab. The origin of the receptors is an adult with an advanced solid tumor such as melanoma, head and neck, liver or kidney cancer. Both conserved end residues are part of each CDR3. The order of the fields is V gene, J gene, clone size, D gene, CDR3 DNA, CDR3 protein. A D gene is named only where the DNA matches it firmly. Not every row has a clone size; where given, it reads once, few, many or a size class.

V: TRBV6-5; J: TRBJ1-2; size: NA; D: TRBD1; DNA: TGTGCCAGCAGCCTAACGACAGGGGATGGCTACACCTTC; CDR3: CASSLTTGDGYTF
V: TRBV5-1; J: TRBJ2-7; size: NA; D: NA; DNA: TGCGCCAGCTCCGGGTCCAACGAGCAGTACTTC; CDR3: CASSGSNEQYF
V: TRBV5-4; J: TRBJ1-2; size: NA; D: NA; DNA: TGTGCCAGCAGCCTGTTTGTTAGGGTCCGGGATGGCTACACCTTC; CDR3: CASSLFVRVRDGYTF
V: TRBV7-6; J: TRBJ1-1; size: NA; D: TRBD1; DNA: TGTGCCAGCAGCTTAGTGGACAGGGGGATGAACACTGAAGCTTTCTTT; CDR3: CASSLVDRGMNTEAFF
V: TRBV6-6; J: TRBJ1-1; size: few; D: NA; DNA: TGTGCCAGCCCGAGCGGAGGACGGAACACTGAAGCTTTCTTT; CDR3: CASPSGGRNTEAFF
V: TRBV5-6; J: TRBJ1-5; size: NA; D: TRBD1; DNA: TGTGCCAGCAGCTTGGAAGGGACAGGTAATCAGCCCCAGCATTTT; CDR3: CASSLEGTGNQPQHF
V: TRBV5-6; J: TRBJ1-4; size: NA; D: NA; DNA: TGTGCCAGCAGCTTGAGGGGTGCTGAAAAACTGTTTTTT; CDR3: CASSLRGAEKLFF
V: TRBV7-8; J: TRBJ2-1; size: NA; D: NA; DNA: TGTGCCAGCAGCCCCTACCCCAGGGAGCAGTTCTTC; CDR3: CASSPYPREQFF
V: TRBV18; J: TRBJ2-7; size: NA; D: TRBD1; DNA: TGTGCCAGCTCACCACGCCAGGGGGCGGGGGAGCAGTACTTC; CDR3: CASSPRQGAGEQYF
V: TRBV19; J: TRBJ1-1; size: NA; D: NA; DNA: TGTGCCACCGCGGCCCACTCGAACACTGAAGCTTTCTTT; CDR3: CATAAHSNTEAFF
V: TRBV27; J: TRBJ2-7; size: NA; D: TRBD2; DNA: TGTGCCAGCAGTTTAGGCGGCGGGCGGGAGATTACCTACGAGCAGTACTTC; CDR3: CASSLGGGREITYEQYF
V: TRBV19; J: TRBJ1-1; size: NA; D: TRBD1; DNA: TGTGCCAGTAGTATGGGACAGATGAACACTGAAGCTTTCTTT; CDR3: CASSMGQMNTEAFF
V: TRBV28; J: TRBJ2-7; size: NA; D: NA; DNA: TGTGCCAGCAGTTCCCTGGAGGAGCAGTACTTC; CDR3: CASSSLEEQYF
V: TRBV29-1; J: TRBJ2-1; size: NA; D: NA; DNA: TGCAGCGCTCATTACAATGAGCAGTTCTTC; CDR3: CSAHYNEQFF
V: TRBV6-1; J: TRBJ2-7; size: NA; D: NA; DNA: TGTGCCAGCAGTGAGACTTCCAGGGTTATGGCCTACGAGCAGTACTTC; CDR3: CASSETSRVMAYEQYF
V: TRBV11-3; J: TRBJ1-1; size: NA; D: NA; DNA: TGTGCCAGCAGCTTTTTCGGGGGAGGGCGGAACACTGAAGCTTTCTTT; CDR3: CASSFFGGGRNTEAFF
V: TRBV29-1; J: TRBJ2-7; size: NA; D: NA; DNA: TGCAGCACGCAGGGGGGGCCGTCCTACGAGCAGTACTTC; CDR3: CSTQGGPSYEQYF
V: TRBV28; J: TRBJ2-3; size: once; D: TRBD2; DNA: TGTGCCAGCAGTCGACTAGCGGGAAGGCCAGATACGCAGTATTTT; CDR3: CASSRLAGRPDTQYF
V: TRBV5-6; J: TRBJ1-2; size: NA; D: TRBD1; DNA: TGTGCCAGCAGCAAGTCGGACAGGGGGCAAGATGATGGCTACACCTTC; CDR3: CASSKSDRGQDDGYTF
V: TRBV6-6; J: TRBJ2-2; size: NA; D: TRBD1; DNA: TGTGCCAGCCTTACGACAGGGTCCACCGGGGAGCTGTTTTTT; CDR3: CASLTTGSTGELFF
V: TRBV29-1; J: TRBJ1-2; size: once; D: TRBD1; DNA: TGCAGCGTTGAACAGGGGGACGGCTACACCTTC; CDR3: CSVEQGDGYTF
V: TRBV7-6; J: TRBJ2-2; size: NA; D: NA; DNA: TGTGCCAGCAGCTTATCCCCCCGACAGGTGAACACCGGGGAGCTGTTTTTT; CDR3: CASSLSPRQVNTGELFF
V: TRBV19; J: TRBJ2-7; size: NA; D: NA; DNA: TGTGCCAGTTCTCCGGAACGGATGAGCTCCTACGAGCAGTACTTC; CDR3: CASSPERMSSYEQYF
V: TRBV29-1; J: TRBJ2-3; size: NA; D: TRBD2; DNA: TGCAGCGTTGAAGATGGGGGGGGGACTACCGAAAGTGGGTCGCAGTATTTT; CDR3: CSVEDGGGTTESGSQYF
V: TRBV9; J: TRBJ2-1; size: NA; D: NA; DNA: TGTGCCAGCAGCGTAGAGCAGGGGTCGAATGAGCAGTTCTTC; CDR3: CASSVEQGSNEQFF
V: TRBV5-6; J: TRBJ2-7; size: NA; D: TRBD2; DNA: TGTGCCAGCAGATGGGCAGGAAGTCTAGCGGATTCCTACGAGCAGTACTTC; CDR3: CASRWAGSLADSYEQYF
V: TRBV9; J: TRBJ1-2; size: NA; D: NA; DNA: TGTGCCAGCTCGGGGTTTCAATACACCTTC; CDR3: CASSGFQYTF
V: TRBV9; J: TRBJ2-1; size: NA; D: NA; DNA: TGTGCCAGCAGCGTAGGTATAGGGGCGAACAATGAGCAGTTCTTC; CDR3: CASSVGIGANNEQFF
V: TRBV4-3; J: TRBJ2-1; size: once; D: NA; DNA: TGCGCCAGCAGCCGAGCGAGCTGGACAGTTACCTACAATGAGCAGTTCTTC; CDR3: CASSRASWTVTYNEQFF
V: TRBV28; J: TRBJ1-2; size: NA; D: NA; DNA: TGTGCCAGCAGTTTAGACGGGGCGGGGTCCTATGGCTACACCTTC; CDR3: CASSLDGAGSYGYTF
V: TRBV13; J: TRBJ1-4; size: NA; D: TRBD1; DNA: TGTGCCAGCAGCTTAAGACAGGGGGATGAAAAACTGTTTTTT; CDR3: CASSLRQGDEKLFF
V: TRBV28; J: TRBJ1-1; size: NA; D: NA; DNA: TGTGCCAGCAGCAGGACAAAGACGAACACTGAAGCTTTCTTT; CDR3: CASSRTKTNTEAFF
V: TRBV5-6; J: TRBJ1-5; size: NA; D: NA; DNA: TGTGCCAGCAGCGCCGGATGGGGGGGGCATCAGCCCCAGCATTTT; CDR3: CASSAGWGGHQPQHF
V: TRBV4-3; J: TRBJ2-4; size: NA; D: NA; DNA: TGCGCCAGCAGCCAAGCTATCCCGGTCGAAAACATTCAGTACTTC; CDR3: CASSQAIPVENIQYF
V: TRBV5-6; J: TRBJ2-7; size: once; D: NA; DNA: TGTGCCAGCAGCCGCGGGGACAGCTCCTACGAGCAGTACTTC; CDR3: CASSRGDSSYEQYF
V: TRBV19; J: TRBJ1-5; size: medium-sized; D: NA; DNA: TGTGCCAGTAGTATCGGTCGGCAGGGTGTAGGGAATCAGCCCCAGCATTTT; CDR3: CASSIGRQGVGNQPQHF
V: TRBV5-6; J: TRBJ2-1; size: NA; D: NA; DNA: TGTGCCAGCAGCTTAAGCAGCTATAGTGAGCAGTTCTTC; CDR3: CASSLSSYSEQFF
V: TRBV27; J: TRBJ2-5; size: NA; D: NA; DNA: TGTGCCAGCAGTTTAGGGACACGGCGGACCCAGTACTTC; CDR3: CASSLGTRRTQYF
V: TRBV28; J: TRBJ2-1; size: NA; D: NA; DNA: TGTGCCAGCAAGAACTGGAGGAATGAGCAGTTCTTC; CDR3: CASKNWRNEQFF
V: TRBV28; J: TRBJ2-3; size: NA; D: NA; DNA: TGTGCCAGCAGTTTATCCAAGGGGTTCACAGATACGCAGTATTTT; CDR3: CASSLSKGFTDTQYF
V: TRBV2; J: TRBJ2-5; size: NA; D: NA; DNA: TGTGCCAGCAGTGAATCGTACCAAGAGACCCAGTACTTC; CDR3: CASSESYQETQYF
V: TRBV2; J: TRBJ1-1; size: once; D: TRBD1; DNA: TGTGCCAGCACCCCCGGCAGGGGGCTCCATGAAGCTTTCTTT; CDR3: CASTPGRGLHEAFF
V: TRBV6-5; J: TRBJ1-3; size: NA; D: NA; DNA: TGTGCCAGCAGACCGACAGCCTCTGGAAACACCATATATTTT; CDR3: CASRPTASGNTIYF
V: TRBV6-5; J: TRBJ2-6; size: NA; D: NA; DNA: TGTGCCAGCAGTTACTCGGGGATATTTGGGGCCAACGTCCTGACTTTC; CDR3: CASSYSGIFGANVLTF
V: TRBV6-1; J: TRBJ2-2; size: once; D: NA; DNA: TGTGCCAGCAGTGAAGGATCTTTGGGGGTGAACACCGGGGAGCTGTTTTTT; CDR3: CASSEGSLGVNTGELFF
V: TRBV7-6; J: TRBJ2-1; size: NA; D: TRBD2; DNA: TGTGCCAGCAGCCCCTCAGCGGGAGGATCCTACAATGAGCAGTTCTTC; CDR3: CASSPSAGGSYNEQFF
V: TRBV19; J: TRBJ2-3; size: NA; D: TRBD2; DNA: TGTGCCAGTAAGAGTAGCGGGAGTGGGTGGACGCAGTATTTT; CDR3: CASKSSGSGWTQYF